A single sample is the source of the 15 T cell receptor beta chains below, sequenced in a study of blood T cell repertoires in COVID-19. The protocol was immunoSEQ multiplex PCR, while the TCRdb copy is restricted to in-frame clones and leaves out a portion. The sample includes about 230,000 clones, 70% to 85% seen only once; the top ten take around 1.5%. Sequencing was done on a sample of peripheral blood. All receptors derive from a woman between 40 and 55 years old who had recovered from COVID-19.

In DNA form, the CDR3 reads TGTGCCAGTAGTCCTATAGGTTTAGGCGGGCAGTCGAACACTGAAGCTTTCTTT. Translation: CASSPIGLGGQSNTEAFF. This chain joins TRBV19 and TRBJ1-1; D remains unclear. Germline assignment: CDR1 LNHDA and CDR2 SQIVND (reference sequence). This CDR3 spans 18 amino acids. Trimming stripped 5 bases from V and 1 base from J, with 23 bases between.

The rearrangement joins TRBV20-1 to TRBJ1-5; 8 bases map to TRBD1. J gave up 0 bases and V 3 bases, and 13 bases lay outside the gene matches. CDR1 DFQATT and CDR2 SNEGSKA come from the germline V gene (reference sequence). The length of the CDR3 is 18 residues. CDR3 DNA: TGCAGTGCTAGTAAATCCGGGACAGGAGTTTATAGCAATCAGCCCCAGCATTTT. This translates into CSASKSGTGVYSNQPQHF.

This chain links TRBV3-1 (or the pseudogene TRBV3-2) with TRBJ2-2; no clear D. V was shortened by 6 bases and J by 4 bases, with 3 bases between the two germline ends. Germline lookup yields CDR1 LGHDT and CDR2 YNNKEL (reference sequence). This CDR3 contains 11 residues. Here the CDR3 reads CASRLTGELFF. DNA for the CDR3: TGTGCCAGCAGACTCACCGGGGAGCTGTTTTTT.

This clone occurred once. CDR3 loop: CASSPEGQAGYTF. CDR3 nucleotides: TGCGCCAGCAGCCCTGAGGGACAGGCGGGCTACACCTTC. This chain uses TRBV5-1 with TRBJ1-2, with TRBD1 matching over 8 bases. The CDR3 is made up of 13 amino acids. Trimming at V came to 4 bases and at J to 8 bases, leaving 7 bases not matched to a gene. The germline V gene encodes CDR1 SGHRS and CDR2 YFSETQ.

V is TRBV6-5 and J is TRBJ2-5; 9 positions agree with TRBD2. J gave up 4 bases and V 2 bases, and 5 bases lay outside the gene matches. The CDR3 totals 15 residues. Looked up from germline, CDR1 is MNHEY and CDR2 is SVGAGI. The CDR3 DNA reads TGTGCCAGCAGTTACGATGCGGGGGGGCTAGAGACCCAGTACTTC. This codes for CASSYDAGGLETQYF.

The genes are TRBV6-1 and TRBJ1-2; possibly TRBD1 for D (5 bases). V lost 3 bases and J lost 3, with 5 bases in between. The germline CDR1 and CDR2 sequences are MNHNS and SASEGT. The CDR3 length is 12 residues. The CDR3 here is CASSDRDYGYTF. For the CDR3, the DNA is TGTGCCAGCAGTGACAGGGACTATGGCTACACCTTC.

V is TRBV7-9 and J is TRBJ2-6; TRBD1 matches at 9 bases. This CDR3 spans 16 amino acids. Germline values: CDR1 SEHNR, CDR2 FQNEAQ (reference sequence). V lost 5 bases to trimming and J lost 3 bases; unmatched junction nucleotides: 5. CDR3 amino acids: CASSTTGGSGANVLTF. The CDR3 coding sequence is TGTGCCAGCAGCACGACAGGGGGAAGTGGGGCCAACGTCCTGACTTTC.

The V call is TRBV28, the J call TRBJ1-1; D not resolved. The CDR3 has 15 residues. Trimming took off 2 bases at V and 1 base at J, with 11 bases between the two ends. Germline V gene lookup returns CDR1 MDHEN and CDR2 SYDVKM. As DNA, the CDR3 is TGTGCCAGCAGTTTACCCCTCAGTCCGAACACTGAAGCTTTCTTT. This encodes CASSLPLSPNTEAFF.

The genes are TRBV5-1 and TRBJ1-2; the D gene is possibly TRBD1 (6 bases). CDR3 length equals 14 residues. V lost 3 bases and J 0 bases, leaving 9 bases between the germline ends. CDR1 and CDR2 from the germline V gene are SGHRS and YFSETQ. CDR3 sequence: CASSSGQTNYGYTF. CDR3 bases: TGCGCCAGCAGCTCAGGACAGACTAACTATGGCTACACCTTC.

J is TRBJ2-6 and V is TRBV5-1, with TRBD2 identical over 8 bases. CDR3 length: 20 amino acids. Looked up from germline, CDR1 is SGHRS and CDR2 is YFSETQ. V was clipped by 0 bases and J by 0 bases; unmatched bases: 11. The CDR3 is CASSLAFPGGAASGANVLTF. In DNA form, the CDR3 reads TGCGCCAGCAGCTTGGCCTTTCCGGGGGGGGCCGCCTCTGGGGCCAACGTCCTGACTTTC.

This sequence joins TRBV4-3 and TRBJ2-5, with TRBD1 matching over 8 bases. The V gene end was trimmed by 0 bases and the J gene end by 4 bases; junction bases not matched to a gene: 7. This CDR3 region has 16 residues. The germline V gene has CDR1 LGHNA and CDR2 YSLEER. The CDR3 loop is CASSQEAQGVGETQYF. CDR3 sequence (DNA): TGCGCCAGCAGCCAAGAAGCACAGGGGGTCGGAGAGACCCAGTACTTC.

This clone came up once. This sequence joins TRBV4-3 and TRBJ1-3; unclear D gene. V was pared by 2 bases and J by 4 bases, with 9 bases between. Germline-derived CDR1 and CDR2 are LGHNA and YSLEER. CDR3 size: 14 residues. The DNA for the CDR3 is TGCGCCAGCAGCCAATCCGGGTTGGGAAACACCATATATTTT. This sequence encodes CASSQSGLGNTIYF.

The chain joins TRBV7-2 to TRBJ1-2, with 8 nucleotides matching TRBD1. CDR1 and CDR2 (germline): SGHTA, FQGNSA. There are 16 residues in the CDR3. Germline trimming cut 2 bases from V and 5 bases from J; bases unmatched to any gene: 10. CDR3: CASSLRRVQGAYGYTF. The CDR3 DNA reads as TGTGCCAGCAGCTTAAGGCGGGTGCAGGGGGCGTATGGCTACACCTTC. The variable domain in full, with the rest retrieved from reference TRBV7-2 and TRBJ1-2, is GAGVSQSPSNKVTEKGKDVELRCDPISGHTALYWYRQSLGQGLEFLIYFQGNSAPDKSGLPSDRFSAERTGGSVSTLTIQRTQQEDSAVYLCASSLRRVQGAYGYTFGSGTRLTVV.

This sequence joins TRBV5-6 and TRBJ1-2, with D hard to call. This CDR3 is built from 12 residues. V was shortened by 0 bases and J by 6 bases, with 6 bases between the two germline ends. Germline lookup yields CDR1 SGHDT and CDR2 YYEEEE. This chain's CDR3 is CASSLARNGYTF. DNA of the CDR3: TGTGCCAGCAGCTTGGCCAGGAATGGCTACACCTTC.

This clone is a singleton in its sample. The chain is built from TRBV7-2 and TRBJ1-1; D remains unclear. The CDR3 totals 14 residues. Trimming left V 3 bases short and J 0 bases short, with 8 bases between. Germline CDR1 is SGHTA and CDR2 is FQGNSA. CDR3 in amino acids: CASSFNLVNTEAFF. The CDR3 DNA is TGTGCCAGCAGCTTTAATCTTGTGAACACTGAAGCTTTCTTT.